The present entry profiles one TCR beta chain with its context. What it recognizes is unknown. This specimen belongs to a study of memory CD4+ T cells and cytomegalovirus serostatus. As for the study in general: This sample comes from healthy Belgian adults, 8 to 10 CMV seropositive, 20 to 25 seronegative.

Study-level results: Median bootstrapped AUC for CMV status was about 0.96 originally, less than 0.93 US-trained.

V shed 4 bases and J shed 8 bases, with 24 bases lying between them. This CDR3 is 16 amino acids long. The germline gives CDR1 SGHDT, CDR2 YYEEEE. The sort gate was single viable CD3+CD4+CD8-CD45RO+ cells for memory CD4+ T cells. The data were produced by immunoSEQ multiplex PCR, yet TCRdb's version contains in-frame clones alone and is incomplete. The sample holds some 50,000 clones, roughly four fifths seen once. The gene calls are TRBV5-6 and TRBJ1-2; TRBD1 is a possible D gene (6 bases). This sequence was found in an adult in good health and CMV-seronegative. The specimen was memory CD4+ T cells from blood. CDR3 region: CASSPGTRFPRLGYTF. CDR3 nucleotide sequence: TGTGCCAGCAGCCCCGGGACAAGGTTCCCCCGGTTGGGCTACACCTTC.